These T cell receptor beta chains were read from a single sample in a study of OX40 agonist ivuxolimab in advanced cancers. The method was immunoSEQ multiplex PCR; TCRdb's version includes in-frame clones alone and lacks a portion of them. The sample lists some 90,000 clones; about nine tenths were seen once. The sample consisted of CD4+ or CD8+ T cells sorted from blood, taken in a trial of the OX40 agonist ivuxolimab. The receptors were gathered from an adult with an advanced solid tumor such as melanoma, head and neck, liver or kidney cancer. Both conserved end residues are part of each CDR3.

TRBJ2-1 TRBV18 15 CASSPIQGGGNEQFF
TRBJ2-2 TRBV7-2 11 CASSWRAELFF
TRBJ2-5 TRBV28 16 CASSLLGALGQETQYF
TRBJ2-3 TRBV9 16 CASSVGASGGTDTQYF
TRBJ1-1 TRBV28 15 CASARTGPLSTEAFF
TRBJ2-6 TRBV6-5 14 CASRIRSGANVLTF
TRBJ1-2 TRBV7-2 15 CASSSMGQGTYGYTF
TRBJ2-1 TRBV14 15 CASSLPGLANNEQFF
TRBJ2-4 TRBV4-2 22 CASSQDRLGGQGGLVAKNIQYF
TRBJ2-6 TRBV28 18 CASSVPPGVGAGANVLTF
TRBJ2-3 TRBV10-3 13 CAISDVLVIKQYF
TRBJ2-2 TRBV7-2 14 CASSFGANTGELFF
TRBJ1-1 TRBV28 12 CASHGGAFEAFF
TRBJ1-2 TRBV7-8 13 CASSFGQNYGYTF
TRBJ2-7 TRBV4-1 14 CASSQDFQPYEQYF
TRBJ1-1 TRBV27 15 CASSGRGARGTEAFF
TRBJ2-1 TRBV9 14 CASSPGTGYNEQFF
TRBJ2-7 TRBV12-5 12 CASGFGVNEQYF
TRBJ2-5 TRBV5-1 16 CASSPGGGQYQETQYF
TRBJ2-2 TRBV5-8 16 CASSLILAGAAGELFF
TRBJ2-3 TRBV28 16 CASSPHGGAGTDTQYF
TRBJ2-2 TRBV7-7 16 CASPQGLAQMAGELFF
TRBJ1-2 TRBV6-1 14 CASSSQGPSYGYTF
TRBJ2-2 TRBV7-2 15 CASSLDNSNTGELFF
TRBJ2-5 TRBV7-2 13 CASSLVQQETQYF
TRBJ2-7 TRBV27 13 CASTRGAGGEQYF
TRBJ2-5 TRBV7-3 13 CASSLGGLETQYF
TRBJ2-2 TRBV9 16 CASSVVGTGATRELFF
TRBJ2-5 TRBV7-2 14 CASSLAGLQETQYF
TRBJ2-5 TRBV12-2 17 CASRLAPLGTRQETQYF
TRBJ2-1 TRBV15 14 CATSRGGGYNEQFF
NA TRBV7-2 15 CASSFGGTGVHEQYF
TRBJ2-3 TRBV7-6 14 CASSKATLTDTQYF
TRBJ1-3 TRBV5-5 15 CASSLTVGSGNTIYF
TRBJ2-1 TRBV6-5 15 CASSYGGQGRAEQFF
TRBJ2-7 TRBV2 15 CASSGEGQGPYEQYF
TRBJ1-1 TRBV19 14 CASSLQGGDTEAFF
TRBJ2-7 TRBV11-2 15 CASSQRLAGINEQYF
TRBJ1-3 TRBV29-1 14 CSVEDAGSGNTIYF
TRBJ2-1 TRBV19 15 CASSIFTGLHSEQFF
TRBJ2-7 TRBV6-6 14 CASIERRTSYEQYF
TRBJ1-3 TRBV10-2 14 CASSERQGGNTIYF
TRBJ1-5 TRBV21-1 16 CASSKGGTGRNQPQHF
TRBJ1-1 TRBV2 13 CASSEVELTEAFF
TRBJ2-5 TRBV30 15 CAWSVGQGRGETQYF
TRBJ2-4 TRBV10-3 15 CAISATGGGKNIQYF
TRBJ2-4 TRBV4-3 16 CASSQVRSLAKNIQYF
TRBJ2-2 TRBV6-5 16 CASSYAGTGNTGELFF
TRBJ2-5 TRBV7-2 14 CASSLFQQGETQYF
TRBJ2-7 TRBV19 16 CASSMGLAGGTYEQYF
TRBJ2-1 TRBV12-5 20 CASGLVPDGQSGLTHNEQFF
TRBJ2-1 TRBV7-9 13 CASSLKLGNEQFF
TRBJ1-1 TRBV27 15 CASSFPEQDNTEAFF